A single sample gave rise to the 9 T cell receptor beta chains below, sequenced in a study of regulatory T cells in long-lasting Graves disease. Time point in this sample: newly diagnosed GD, antithyroid drugs for less than 3 months. PBMCs were the source of the RNA used for TCR sequencing. Sequencing libraries for TCR beta were prepared with iRepertoire HTBI primers and Arm-PCR of CDR3 regions. TCRdb analysed the multiplex PCR reads with MiXCR anew, one entry per CDR3 protein. The sample lists 200,000 to 250,000 distinct CDR3 sequences; around 19% were seen once. The starting material was peripheral blood mononuclear cells (PBMCs), obtained at new diagnosis, from a patient treated with antithyroid drugs. The source of these receptors is a female donor with Graves disease.

This clonotype showed up many times. The chain carries TRBV6-2 or TRBV6-3 and TRBJ2-2; TRBD1 matches at 7 bases. The CDR3 is 15 residues long. Losses at the gene ends were 6 bases for V and 2 bases for J; bases not matched to a gene: 6. The germline V gene encodes CDR1 MNHEY and CDR2 SVGEGT. Here the CDR3 reads CASRPTGDNTGELFF. The DNA for the CDR3 is TGTGCCAGCAGACCTACAGGGGATAACACCGGGGAGCTGTTTTTT.

This clonotype was seen only once. The V gene is TRBV20-1, the J gene TRBJ2-2; maybe TRBD2 (5 bases). V dropped 0 bases and J dropped 4 bases, with 18 bases sitting between them. The germline V gene has CDR1 DFQATT and CDR2 SNEGSKA (reference sequence). This CDR3 has 17 amino acids. Here the CDR3 reads CSARDSGLGRGTGELFF. CDR3 nucleotides: TGCAGTGCTAGAGATTCTGGGTTGGGCCGGGGCACCGGGGAGCTGTTTTTT.

The table lists this clonotype with many counts. The chain has TRBV6-2 or TRBV6-3 and TRBJ2-1, with D unresolved. Per germline, CDR1 MNHEY and CDR2 SVGEGT. This CDR3 is 10 amino acids long. V lost 5 bases to trimming and J lost 10 bases, with 6 bases between them. CDR3 amino acids: CASSDEEQFF. The CDR3 DNA sequence: TGTGCCAGCAGTGACGAGGAGCAGTTCTTC.

The table lists this clonotype with many counts. The chain joins TRBV6-5 to TRBJ1-6, with D uncertain. The germline gives CDR1 MNHEY, CDR2 SVGAGI. The CDR3 length is 14 residues. Deletions cut 2 bases from V and 5 bases from J, with 7 bases between. Written as DNA, the CDR3 is TGTGCCAGCAGTTACGTCGGGAATAATTCACCCCTCCACTTT. This codes for CASSYVGNNSPLHF.

This clonotype was recorded many times. The chain links TRBV12-5 to TRBJ1-1, with D unresolved. Germline V CDR1 and CDR2: LGHNT, FRNRAP. The CDR3 totals 15 residues. Trimming left V 0 bases short and J 0 bases short, with 8 bases between. The CDR3 loop is CASGLVGPMNTEAFF. The DNA of the CDR3 is TGTGCTAGTGGTTTGGTGGGCCCGATGAACACTGAAGCTTTCTTT. Full variable domain (rest looked up from reference TRBV12-5 and TRBJ1-1): DARVTQTPRHKVTEMGQEVTMRCQPILGHNTVFWYRQTMMQGLELLAYFRNRAPLDDSGMPKDRFSAEMPDATLATLKIQPSEPRDSAVYFCASGLVGPMNTEAFFGQGTRLTVV.

The V and J genes are TRBV30 and TRBJ1-6; D remains ambiguous. V lost 8 bases and J 11 bases, leaving 16 bases between the germline ends. This CDR3 spans 12 amino acids. Germline CDR1 and CDR2: GTSNPN and SVGIG (reference sequence). The CDR3 DNA follows: TGTGCCGGAGGGAGGGATGAGGCACCCCTCCACTTT. It encodes CAGGRDEAPLHF. Drawing the rest from reference TRBV30 and TRBJ1-6, the complete variable domain is SQTIHQWPATLVQPVGSPLSLECTVEGTSNPNLYWYRQAAGRGLQLLFYSVGIGQISSEVPQNLSASRPQDRQFILSSKKLLLSDSGFYLCAGGRDEAPLHFGNGTRLTVT.

The CDR3: CASSLEPVVLTEAFF. The CDR3, as DNA: TGTGCCAGCAGCTTAGAGCCCGTGGTTCTGACTGAAGCTTTCTTT. The chain has TRBV7-9 and TRBJ1-1; D is ambiguous. Germline values: CDR1 SEHNR, CDR2 FQNEAQ (reference sequence). Trimming removed 1 base from V and 5 bases from J, with 14 bases in between. This CDR3 spans 15 amino acids.

This clonotype appeared many times. V is TRBV12-3 or TRBV12-4 and J is TRBJ1-1, with a weak D call TRBD1 (6 bases). This CDR3 contains 14 residues. The germline V and J ends were trimmed by 5 bases and 4 bases, with 14 bases remaining between them. The CDR3 sequence: CASSLNRVLTEAFF. In nucleotides, the CDR3 is TGTGCCAGCAGTCTTAACAGGGTTCTCACTGAAGCTTTCTTT.

This clonotype was counted ten times or more. The chain is built from TRBV11-3 and TRBJ2-2; 10 bases fit TRBD2. J was trimmed by 6 bases and V by 10 bases; bases with no gene match: 5. The CDR3 consists of 13 residues. The germline gives CDR1 SGHNT, CDR2 YENEEA. The CDR3 loop reads CATQREGAGELFF. As DNA, the CDR3 is TGTGCCACCCAGCGGGAGGGCGCCGGGGAGCTGTTTTTT.